Below, one T cell receptor beta chain is given with its context. The sample originates from a study of OX40 agonist ivuxolimab in advanced cancers. Sequenced by immunoSEQ multiplex PCR; TCRdb stores in-frame clones only, minus some. The sample lists roughly 50,000 clones; about 89% were seen once. This CDR3 is 15 amino acids long. Trimming stripped 2 bases from V and 3 bases from J, with 15 bases between. CDR1 is SGHDT and CDR2 is YYEEEE in the germline V gene. The J gene is TRBJ2-7, the V gene TRBV5-6, with D perhaps matching TRBD1 (6 bases). The TCR was taken from an adult with an advanced solid tumor such as melanoma, head and neck, liver or kidney cancer. This specimen was CD4+ or CD8+ T cells sorted from blood, taken in a trial of the OX40 agonist ivuxolimab. The CDR3 DNA reads TGTGCCAGCAGCTTAGGGGCAGGGGCATTCTACGAGCAGTACTTC. Protein sequence: CASSLGAGAFYEQYF.